These T cell receptor beta chains were read from a single sample in a study of radiation and T cells in renal cell carcinoma. Data came from immunoSEQ multiplex PCR; TCRdb stores just in-frame clones and leaves some out. The repertoire includes roughly 130,000 clones, 75% to 90% of them detected once, and over 1.5% sits in the top ten. The sample was blood, taken from a patient whose treatment included radiotherapy and nephrectomy. Source of these receptors: a woman aged 55-69 years with renal cell carcinoma. CDR3s include the opening cysteine and the closing phenylalanine or tryptophan. A D gene is named only where the DNA matches it firmly. The listing skips clone size in some rows; elsewhere it reads once, few, many or a size class.

CDR3aa | d_gene | len | v_gene | abundance
CASSMTPGPDTQYF | NA | 14 | TRBV9 | NA
CASTQGEEASYEQYF | NA | 15 | TRBV6-5 | NA
CASSIAGGQPQHF | NA | 13 | TRBV19 | NA
CASSDTGGTVEAFF | NA | 14 | TRBV25-1 | NA
CASSPSRVSTEAFF | NA | 14 | TRBV11-1 | NA
CASSEEGGVNQPQHF | NA | 15 | TRBV6-1 | many
CASSQRIQPGYTF | NA | 13 | TRBV5-5 | NA
CASSLTPDTQYF | NA | 12 | TRBV28 | NA
CATSRVPGMIGNTIYF | NA | 16 | TRBV15 | NA
CASSYPGGSYTF | TRBD1 | 12 | TRBV6-6 | many
CASRYRYSNQPQHF | NA | 14 | TRBV2 | NA
CASSEATVGYTF | NA | 12 | TRBV6-1 | NA
CASSLQPGGDGYTF | TRBD1 | 14 | TRBV7-2 | NA
CASSDTSYPGELFF | NA | 14 | TRBV7-2 | few
CSVAREVSTEAFF | NA | 13 | TRBV29-1 | NA
CASGSRRDDVDRGNEQYF | TRBD1 | 18 | TRBV12-5 | NA
CASPFGYNTEAFF | NA | 13 | TRBV7-7 | NA
CASSLAWDRGDNEQFF | TRBD1 | 16 | TRBV11-2 | NA
CASSTGFGEKLFF | NA | 13 | TRBV6-5 | NA
CASSQGQGAWTEAFF | TRBD1 | 15 | TRBV14 | NA
CASSESYRGETQYF | TRBD1 | 14 | TRBV10-2 | NA
CASSYPGQGYEQYF | TRBD1 | 14 | TRBV6-6 | NA
CASRTSGYQETQYF | TRBD2 | 14 | TRBV27 | NA
CASSEAGSYEQFF | NA | 13 | TRBV2 | NA
CASRRQGGTEAFF | TRBD1 | 13 | TRBV6-5 | few
CASSSTSGTYNEQFF | TRBD2 | 15 | TRBV7-9 | NA
CASSQDPRGGWNTGELFF | NA | 18 | TRBV4-1 | NA